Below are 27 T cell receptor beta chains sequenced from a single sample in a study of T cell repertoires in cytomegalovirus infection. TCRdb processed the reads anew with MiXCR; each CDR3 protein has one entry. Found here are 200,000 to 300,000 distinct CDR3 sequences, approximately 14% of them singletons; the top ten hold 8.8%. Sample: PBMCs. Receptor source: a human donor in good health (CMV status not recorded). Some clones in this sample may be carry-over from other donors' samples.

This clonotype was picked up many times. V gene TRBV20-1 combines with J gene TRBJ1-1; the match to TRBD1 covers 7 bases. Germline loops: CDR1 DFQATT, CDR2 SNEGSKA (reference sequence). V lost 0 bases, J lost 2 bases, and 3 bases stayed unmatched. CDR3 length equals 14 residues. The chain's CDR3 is CSARDPGGNTEAFF. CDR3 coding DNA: TGCAGTGCTAGAGACCCAGGGGGTAACACTGAAGCTTTCTTT.

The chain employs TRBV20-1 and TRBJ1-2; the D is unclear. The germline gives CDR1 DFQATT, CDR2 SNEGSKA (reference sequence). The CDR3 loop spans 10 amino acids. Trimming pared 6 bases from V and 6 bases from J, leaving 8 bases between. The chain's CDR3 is CSAPSHGYTF. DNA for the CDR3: TGCAGTGCCCCCAGCCATGGCTACACCTTC.

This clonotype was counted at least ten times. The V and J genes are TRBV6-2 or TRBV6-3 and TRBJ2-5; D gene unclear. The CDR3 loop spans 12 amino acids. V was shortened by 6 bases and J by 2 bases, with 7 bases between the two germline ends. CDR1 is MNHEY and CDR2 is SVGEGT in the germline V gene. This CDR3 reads CASRSGQETQYF. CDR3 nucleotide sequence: TGTGCCAGCAGGTCTGGGCAAGAGACCCAGTACTTC.

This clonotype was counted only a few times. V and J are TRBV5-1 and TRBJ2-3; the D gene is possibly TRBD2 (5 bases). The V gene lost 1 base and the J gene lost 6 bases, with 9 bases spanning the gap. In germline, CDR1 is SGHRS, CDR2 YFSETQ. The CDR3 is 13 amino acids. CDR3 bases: TGCGCCAGCAGCTTGTCAGCGGACGATACGCAGTATTTT. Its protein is CASSLSADDTQYF. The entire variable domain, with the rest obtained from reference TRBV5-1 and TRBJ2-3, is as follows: KAGVTQTPRYLIKTRGQQVTLSCSPISGHRSVSWYQQTPGQGLQFLFEYFSETQRNKGNFPGRFSGRQFSNSRSEMNVSTLELGDSALYLCASSLSADDTQYFGPGTRLTVL.

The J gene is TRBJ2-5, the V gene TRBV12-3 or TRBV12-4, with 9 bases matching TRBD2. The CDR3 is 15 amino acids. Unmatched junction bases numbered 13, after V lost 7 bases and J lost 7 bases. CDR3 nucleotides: TGTGCCAGCATCCCTGAGACTAGCGGTCCAAGGACCCAGTACTTC. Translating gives CASIPETSGPRTQYF.

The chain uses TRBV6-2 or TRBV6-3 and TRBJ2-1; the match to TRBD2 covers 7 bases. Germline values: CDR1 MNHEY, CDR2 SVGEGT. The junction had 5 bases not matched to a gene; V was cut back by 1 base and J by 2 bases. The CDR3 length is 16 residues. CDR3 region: CASSYLLARPYNEQFF. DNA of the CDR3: TGTGCCAGCAGTTACTTACTAGCGAGACCCTACAATGAGCAGTTCTTC.

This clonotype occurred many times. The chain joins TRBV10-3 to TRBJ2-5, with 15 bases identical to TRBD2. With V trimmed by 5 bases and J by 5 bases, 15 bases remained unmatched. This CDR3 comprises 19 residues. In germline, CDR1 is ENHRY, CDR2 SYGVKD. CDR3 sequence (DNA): TGTGCCATCAGTCGGACCGGGACTAGCGGGAGGAGTGCAAGTGAGACCCAGTACTTC. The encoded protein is CAISRTGTSGRSASETQYF.

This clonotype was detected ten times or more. The CDR3 here is CASSPGFYGYTF. The CDR3, as DNA: TGTGCCAGCAGCCCAGGTTTCTATGGCTACACCTTC. This rearrangement joins TRBV11-2 to TRBJ1-2; D uncertain. The CDR3 is 12 amino acids. Per the germline V gene, CDR1 is SGHAT and CDR2 is FQNNGV. Trimming took 5 bases from V and 4 from J, leaving 8 bases between them. Combining the CDR3 with reference TRBV11-2 and TRBJ1-2 gives the whole variable domain EAGVAQSPRYKIIEKRQSVAFWCNPISGHATLYWYQQILGQGPKLLIQFQNNGVVDDSQLPKDRFSAERLKGVDSTLKIQPAKLEDSAVYLCASSPGFYGYTFGSGTRLTVV.

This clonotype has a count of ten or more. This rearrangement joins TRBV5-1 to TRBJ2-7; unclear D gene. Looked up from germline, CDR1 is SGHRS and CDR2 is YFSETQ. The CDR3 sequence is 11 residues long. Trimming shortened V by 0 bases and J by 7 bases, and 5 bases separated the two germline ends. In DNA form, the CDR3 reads TGCGCCAGCAGCTTGGCCGGGGAGCAGTACTTC. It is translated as CASSLAGEQYF.

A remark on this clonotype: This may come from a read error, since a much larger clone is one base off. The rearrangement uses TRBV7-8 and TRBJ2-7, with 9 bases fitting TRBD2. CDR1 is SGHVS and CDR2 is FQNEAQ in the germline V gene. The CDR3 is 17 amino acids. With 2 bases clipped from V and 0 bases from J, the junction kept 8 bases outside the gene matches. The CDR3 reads CASSLTSGRSSSYEQYF. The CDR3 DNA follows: TGTGCCAGCAGCTTAACTAGCGGGCGATCAAGCTCCTACGAGCAGTACTTC.

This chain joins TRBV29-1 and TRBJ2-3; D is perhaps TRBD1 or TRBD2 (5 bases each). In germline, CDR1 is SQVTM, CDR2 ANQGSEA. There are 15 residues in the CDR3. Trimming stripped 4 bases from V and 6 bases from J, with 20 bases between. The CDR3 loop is CSVGRRDPPWDTQYF. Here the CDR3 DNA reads TGCAGCGTTGGGCGCCGGGACCCACCTTGGGATACGCAGTATTTT.

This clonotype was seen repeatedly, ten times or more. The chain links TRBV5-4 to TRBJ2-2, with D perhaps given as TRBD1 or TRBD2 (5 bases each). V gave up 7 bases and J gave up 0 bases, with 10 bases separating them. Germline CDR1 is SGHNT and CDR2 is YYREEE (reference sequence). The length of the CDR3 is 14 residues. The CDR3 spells CASRGVANTGELFF. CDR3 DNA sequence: TGTGCCAGCCGAGGGGTCGCGAACACCGGGGAGCTGTTTTTT.

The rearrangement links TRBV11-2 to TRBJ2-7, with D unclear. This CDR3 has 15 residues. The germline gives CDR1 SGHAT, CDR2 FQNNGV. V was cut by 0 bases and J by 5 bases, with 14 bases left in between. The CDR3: CASSLDGKPPDEQYF. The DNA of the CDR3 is TGTGCCAGCAGCTTAGATGGGAAGCCCCCCGACGAGCAGTACTTC. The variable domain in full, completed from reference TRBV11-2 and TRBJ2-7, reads EAGVAQSPRYKIIEKRQSVAFWCNPISGHATLYWYQQILGQGPKLLIQFQNNGVVDDSQLPKDRFSAERLKGVDSTLKIQPAKLEDSAVYLCASSLDGKPPDEQYFGPGTRLTVT.

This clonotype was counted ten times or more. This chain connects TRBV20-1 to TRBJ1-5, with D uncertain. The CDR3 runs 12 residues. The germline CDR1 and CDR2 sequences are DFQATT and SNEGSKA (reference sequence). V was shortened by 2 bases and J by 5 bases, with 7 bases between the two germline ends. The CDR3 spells CSARSGDQPQHF. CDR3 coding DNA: TGCAGTGCTAGATCAGGAGATCAGCCCCAGCATTTT.

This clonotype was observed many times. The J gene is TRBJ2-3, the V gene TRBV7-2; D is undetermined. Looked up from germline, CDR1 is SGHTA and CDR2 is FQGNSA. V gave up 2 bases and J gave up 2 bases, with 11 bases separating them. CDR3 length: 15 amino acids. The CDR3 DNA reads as TGTGCCAGCAGCTTACTCGGGCCAGCCACAGATACGCAGTATTTT. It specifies CASSLLGPATDTQYF.

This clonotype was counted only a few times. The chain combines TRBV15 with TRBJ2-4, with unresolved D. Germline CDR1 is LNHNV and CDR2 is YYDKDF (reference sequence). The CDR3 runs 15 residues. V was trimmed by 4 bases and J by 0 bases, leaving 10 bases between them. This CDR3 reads CATSTLALAKNIQYF. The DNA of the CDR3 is TGTGCCACCAGCACCCTCGCCCTAGCCAAAAACATTCAGTACTTC.

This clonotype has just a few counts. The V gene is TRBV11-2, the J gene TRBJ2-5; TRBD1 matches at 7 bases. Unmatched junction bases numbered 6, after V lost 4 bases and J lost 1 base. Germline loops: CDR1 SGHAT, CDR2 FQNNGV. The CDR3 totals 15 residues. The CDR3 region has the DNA TGTGCCAGCAGCTCCGGACAGGTGCTCCAAGAGACCCAGTACTTC. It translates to CASSSGQVLQETQYF.

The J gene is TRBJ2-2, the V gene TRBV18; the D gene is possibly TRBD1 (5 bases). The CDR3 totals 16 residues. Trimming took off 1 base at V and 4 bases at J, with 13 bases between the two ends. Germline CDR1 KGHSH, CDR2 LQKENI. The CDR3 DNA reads TGTGCCAGCTCACCACGACAGATCGATAGCACCGGGGAGCTGTTTTTT. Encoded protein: CASSPRQIDSTGELFF. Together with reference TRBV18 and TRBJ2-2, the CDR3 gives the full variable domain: NAGVMQNPRHLVRRRGQEARLRCSPMKGHSHVYWYRQLPEEGLKFMVYLQKENIIDESGMPKERFSAEFPKEGPSILRIQQVVRGDSAAYFCASSPRQIDSTGELFFGEGSRLTVL.

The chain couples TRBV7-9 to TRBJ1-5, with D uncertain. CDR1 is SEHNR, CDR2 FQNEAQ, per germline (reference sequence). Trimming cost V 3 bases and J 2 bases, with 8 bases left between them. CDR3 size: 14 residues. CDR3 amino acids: CASSFSQGNQPQHF. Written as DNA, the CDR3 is TGTGCCAGCAGCTTCTCCCAGGGCAATCAGCCCCAGCATTTT.

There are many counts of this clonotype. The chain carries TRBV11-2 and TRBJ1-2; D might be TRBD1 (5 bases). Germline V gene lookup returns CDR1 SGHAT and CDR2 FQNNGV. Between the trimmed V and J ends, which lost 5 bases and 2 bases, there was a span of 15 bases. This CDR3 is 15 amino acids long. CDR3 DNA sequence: TGTGCCAGCAGCCCTGACTGGGGCATAAACTATGGCTACACCTTC. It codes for CASSPDWGINYGYTF.

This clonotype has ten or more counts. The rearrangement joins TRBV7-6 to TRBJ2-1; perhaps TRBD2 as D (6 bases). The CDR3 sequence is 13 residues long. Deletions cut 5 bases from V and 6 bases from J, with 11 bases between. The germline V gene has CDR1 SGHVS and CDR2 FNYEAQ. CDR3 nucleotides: TGTGCCAGCAGCCCAACTAGCCTCAATGAGCAGTTCTTC. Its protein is CASSPTSLNEQFF.

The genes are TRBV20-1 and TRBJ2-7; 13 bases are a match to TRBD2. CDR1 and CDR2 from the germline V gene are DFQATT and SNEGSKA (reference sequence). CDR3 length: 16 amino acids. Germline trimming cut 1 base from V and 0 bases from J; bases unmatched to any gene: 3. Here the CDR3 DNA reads TGCAGTGCTAGAGCTCGGACTAGCGGGAGCTCCTACGAGCAGTACTTC. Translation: CSARARTSGSSYEQYF.

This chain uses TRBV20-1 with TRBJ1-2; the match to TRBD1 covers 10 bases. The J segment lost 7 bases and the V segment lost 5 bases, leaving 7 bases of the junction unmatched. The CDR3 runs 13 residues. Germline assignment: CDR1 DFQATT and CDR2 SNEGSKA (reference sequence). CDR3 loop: CSAASGQGFGYTF. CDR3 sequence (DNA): TGCAGTGCTGCTTCGGGACAGGGGTTTGGCTACACCTTC.

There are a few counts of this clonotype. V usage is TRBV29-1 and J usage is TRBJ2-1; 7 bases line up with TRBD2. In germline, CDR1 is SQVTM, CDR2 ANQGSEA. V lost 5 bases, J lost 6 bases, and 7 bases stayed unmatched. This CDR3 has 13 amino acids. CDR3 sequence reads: CSVQAGVANEQFF. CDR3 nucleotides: TGCAGCGTTCAGGCGGGAGTCGCCAATGAGCAGTTCTTC.

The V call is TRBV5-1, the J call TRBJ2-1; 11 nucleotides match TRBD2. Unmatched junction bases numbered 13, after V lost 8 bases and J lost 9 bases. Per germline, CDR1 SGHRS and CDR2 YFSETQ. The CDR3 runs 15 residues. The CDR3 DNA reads TGCGCCAGTACCGATAGCGGGGGGGCTTTGGGTGAGCAGTTCTTC. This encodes CASTDSGGALGEQFF.

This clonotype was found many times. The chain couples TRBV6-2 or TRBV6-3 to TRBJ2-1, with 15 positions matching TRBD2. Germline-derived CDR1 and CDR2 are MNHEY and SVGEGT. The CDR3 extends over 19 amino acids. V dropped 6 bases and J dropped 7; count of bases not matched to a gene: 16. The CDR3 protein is CASSLRDRGTSGRRNEQFF. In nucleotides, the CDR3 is TGTGCCAGCAGCCTCCGGGACAGGGGGACTAGCGGGAGGAGGAATGAGCAGTTCTTC.

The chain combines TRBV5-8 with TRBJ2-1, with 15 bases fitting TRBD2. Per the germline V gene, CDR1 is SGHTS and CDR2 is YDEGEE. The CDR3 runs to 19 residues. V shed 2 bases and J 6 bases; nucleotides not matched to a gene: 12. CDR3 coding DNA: TGTGCCAGCAGCTTATGGACTAGCGGGGGGGCACCGACCCTCAATGAGCAGTTCTTC. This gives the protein CASSLWTSGGAPTLNEQFF.